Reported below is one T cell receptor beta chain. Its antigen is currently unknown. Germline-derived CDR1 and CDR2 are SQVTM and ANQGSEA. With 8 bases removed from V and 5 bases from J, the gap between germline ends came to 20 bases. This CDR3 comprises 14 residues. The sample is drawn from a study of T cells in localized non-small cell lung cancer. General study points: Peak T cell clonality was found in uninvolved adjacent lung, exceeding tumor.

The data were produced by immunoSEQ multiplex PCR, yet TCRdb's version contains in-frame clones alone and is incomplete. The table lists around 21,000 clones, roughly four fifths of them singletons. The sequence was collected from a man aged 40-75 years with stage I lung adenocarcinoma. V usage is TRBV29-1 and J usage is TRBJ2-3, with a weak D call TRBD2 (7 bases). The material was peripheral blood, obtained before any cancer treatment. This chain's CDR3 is CSLGGTPWGDTQYF. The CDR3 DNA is TGCAGCCTCGGGGGGACACCCTGGGGAGATACGCAGTATTTT.